Sequencing of this T cell receptor (beta chain) was carried out in a study of blood T cell repertoires in COVID-19. Assay used: immunoSEQ multiplex PCR; TCRdb lists only in-frame clones, some missing. The profile shows some 120,000 clones, about four fifths of them singletons. The CDR3 contains 16 residues. The gene calls are TRBV21-1 and TRBJ2-7; the table's TRBD2 call for D was not verified on the DNA. TRBV21-1 is listed as a pseudogene. The sequenced sample consisted of peripheral blood. This TCR derives from a woman aged 50 to 60 with acute or convalescent COVID-19. The CDR3 region is CASRSGGDPAIYEQYF. CDR3 nucleotides: TGTGCCAGCAGATCTGGAGGGGACCCCGCAATCTACGAGCAGTACTTC.